This T cell receptor (beta chain) was profiled in a study of blood T cell repertoires in COVID-19. Study processing details: Reference gene primer amplification gave nucleated cell count estimates. TCRdb keeps only in-frame clones here, not all; method: immunoSEQ multiplex PCR. The D gene and trimming were derived from the DNA, and the V and J assignments and clone size from that table. The repertoire holds under 500,000 clones, 87% seen once, with over 1.5% in the top ten. The CDR3 totals 16 residues. Germline trimming cut 8 bases from V and 7 bases from J; bases unmatched to any gene: 16. Looked up from germline, CDR1 is SNHLY and CDR2 is FYNNEI. The study recruited people aged about 18 to 95 years across under 25 US areas. Cohorts were based on clinical histories the participants reported.

This TCR derives from a woman between 18 and 29 years old with acute COVID-19. The sequencing sample was made of PBMCs or T cells enriched from blood (not recorded which). The V call is TRBV2, the J call TRBJ2-7; 11 bases line up with TRBD2. The CDR3, as DNA: TGTGCCAGCTTTGCCACCGGGACTAGCGGCCCTGGGGAGCAGTACTTC. It specifies CASFATGTSGPGEQYF.